Following are 29 T cell receptor beta chains from one sample sequenced in a study of control samples from healthy donors and cancer patients. Sequencing was performed with immunoSEQ multiplex PCR; in TCRdb, only in-frame clones are kept and a portion is missing. The repertoire includes about 130,000 clones, over 90% of them detected once, and 13% to 15% sits in the top ten. Sample: PBMCs. All receptors come from a man aged 60 to 75 with colorectal cancer.

V is TRBV5-1 and J is TRBJ1-6; D unresolved. Germline lookup yields CDR1 SGHRS and CDR2 YFSETQ. CDR3 length: 16 amino acids. Trimming pared 4 bases from V and 9 bases from J, leaving 20 bases between. CDR3 in amino acids: CASSATDPATASPLHF. CDR3 nucleotides: TGCGCCAGCAGCGCAACTGATCCTGCCACGGCTTCACCCCTCCACTTT.

V and J are TRBV6-5 and TRBJ1-2; tentatively, D is TRBD1 (6 bases). Germline values: CDR1 MNHEY, CDR2 SVGAGI. With 6 bases removed from V and 5 bases from J, the gap between germline ends came to 13 bases. This CDR3 has 13 residues. DNA of the CDR3: TGTGCCAGCAGCCGCCCCGGACAGTATGGCTACACCTTC. Translated: CASSRPGQYGYTF.

The CDR3 region is CASSIGDRVGEQYF. In DNA, the CDR3 is TGTGCCAGTAGTATTGGGGACAGGGTTGGCGAGCAGTACTTC. The chain combines TRBV19 with TRBJ2-7; 9 nucleotides align to TRBD1. Per germline, CDR1 LNHDA and CDR2 SQIVND (reference sequence). The V and J ends lost 3 bases and 6 bases, in that order; junction bases with no gene match: 6. CDR3 length equals 14 residues. The whole variable domain, filled in from reference TRBV19 and TRBJ2-7, reads DGGITQSPKYLFRKEGQNVTLSCEQNLNHDAMYWYRQDPGQGLRLIYYSQIVNDFQKGDIAEGYSVSREKKESFPLTVTSAQKNPTAFYLCASSIGDRVGEQYFGPGTRLTVT.

The chain is built from TRBV30 and TRBJ1-5; D not certain. In germline, CDR1 is GTSNPN, CDR2 SVGIG (reference sequence). V was trimmed by 0 bases and J by 5 bases, leaving 8 bases between them. There are 13 residues in the CDR3. CDR3 bases: TGTGCCTGGAGTGTATCTGACGATCAGCCCCAGCATTTT. This sequence encodes CAWSVSDDQPQHF.

The chain employs TRBV27 and TRBJ2-1, with 8 bases aligning to TRBD2. CDR1 is MNHEY, CDR2 SMNVEV, per germline (reference sequence). The V segment lost 7 bases and the J segment 6 bases; nucleotides outside the gene matches: 17. There are 17 residues in the CDR3. The CDR3 region has the DNA TGTGCCAGCACTCCTCCCGGGGGGGGACTGAGGACCAATGAGCAGTTCTTC. Its translation is CASTPPGGGLRTNEQFF.

The V gene is TRBV27, the J gene TRBJ1-5, with 7 bases aligning to TRBD1. Germline V gene lookup returns CDR1 MNHEY and CDR2 SMNVEV (reference sequence). The CDR3 extends over 16 amino acids. Trimming took 4 bases from V and 2 from J; bases not matched to a gene: 8. The CDR3 region is CASSSTGEWGNQPQHF. The CDR3 DNA sequence: TGTGCCAGCAGTTCCACAGGGGAGTGGGGCAATCAGCCCCAGCATTTT.

The rearrangement links TRBV5-6 to TRBJ2-7, with 13 bases matching TRBD2. The CDR3 has 14 residues. J gave up 8 bases and V 4 bases, and 6 bases lay outside the gene matches. Germline V gene lookup returns CDR1 SGHDT and CDR2 YYEEEE. CDR3 sequence reads: CASSGTSGDAQQYF. The CDR3 DNA sequence: TGTGCCAGCAGCGGGACTAGCGGGGACGCCCAGCAGTACTTC. Variable domain in full (rest from reference TRBV5-6 and TRBJ2-7): DAGVTQSPTHLIKTRGQQVTLRCSPKSGHDTVSWYQQALGQGPQFIFQYYEEEERQRGNFPDRFSGHQFPNYSSELNVNALLLGDSALYLCASSGTSGDAQQYFGPGTRLTVT.

A single count supports this clone. This chain joins TRBV7-2 and TRBJ2-3; weak D call: TRBD2 (6 bases). The CDR3 has 14 amino acids. V lost 1 base and J lost 3, with 8 bases in between. Germline V gene data show CDR1 as SGHTA and CDR2 as FQGNSA. CDR3 residues: CASSLVRGTDTQYF. The CDR3 nucleotides are TGTGCCAGCAGCTTAGTCCGGGGGACAGATACGCAGTATTTT.

V is TRBV7-2 and J is TRBJ2-7, with D perhaps given as TRBD1 or TRBD2 (5 bases each). Germline lookup yields CDR1 SGHTA and CDR2 FQGNSA. This CDR3 has 15 amino acids. Trimming left V 4 bases short and J 0 bases short, with 13 bases between. CDR3 sequence: CASSSRGHSSYEQYF. DNA for the CDR3: TGTGCCAGCAGCTCCCGGGGCCATAGCTCCTACGAGCAGTACTTC.

V is TRBV6-5 and J is TRBJ2-7, with 7 bases fitting TRBD1. The V gene's germline CDR1 is MNHEY and CDR2 SVGAGI. The CDR3 is 13 amino acids. The V gene end was trimmed by 10 bases and the J gene end by 1 base; junction bases not matched to a gene: 7. The CDR3 DNA reads as TGTGCCATGCAGGACAGGACTTCCTACGAGCAGTACTTC. Translation: CAMQDRTSYEQYF.

The chain joins TRBV5-8 to TRBJ1-1; perhaps TRBD1 as D (6 bases). Between the trimmed V and J ends, which lost 0 bases and 5 bases, there was a span of 17 bases. From germline, CDR1 is SGHTS and CDR2 YDEGEE. There are 16 residues in the CDR3. CDR3 DNA: TGTGCCAGCAGCTTGGGATGGCAGGGGAGAAGGACTGAAGCTTTCTTT. Encoded protein: CASSLGWQGRRTEAFF.

This chain links TRBV5-1 with TRBJ2-5; D remains ambiguous. The germline CDR1 and CDR2 sequences are SGHRS and YFSETQ. The V end lost 3 bases, the J end lost 5 bases, and 8 bases lay between the germline ends. There are 12 residues in the CDR3. The CDR3 protein is CASSSTAETQYF. Here the CDR3 DNA reads TGCGCCAGCAGCTCCACAGCGGAGACCCAGTACTTC.

The chain combines TRBV2 with TRBJ2-7, with D possibly matching TRBD2 (5 bases). Deletions cut 8 bases from V and 4 bases from J, with 15 bases between. The germline gives CDR1 SNHLY, CDR2 FYNNEI. This CDR3 contains 13 residues. The CDR3 loop reads CASRRWVEYEQYF. Here the CDR3 DNA reads TGTGCCAGCCGGAGGTGGGTGGAATACGAGCAGTACTTC.

The genes are TRBV5-1 and TRBJ2-5, with 8 bases matching TRBD1. After removal of 4 bases from V and 1 base from J, the junction contained 9 bases not matched to a gene. The germline V gene encodes CDR1 SGHRS and CDR2 YFSETQ. The CDR3 is made up of 16 amino acids. The CDR3 DNA sequence: TGCGCCAGCAGCCTCCAGCCGACAGGGGCCCAAGAGACCCAGTACTTC. Residues: CASSLQPTGAQETQYF.

J is TRBJ1-2 and V is TRBV6-2 or TRBV6-3; perhaps TRBD1 as D (5 bases). Germline CDR1 and CDR2: MNHEY and SVGEGT. The CDR3 has 14 amino acids. Trimming removed 2 bases at V and 8 bases at J, with 15 bases between. CDR3 protein: CASSYPNAGNGYTF. As DNA, the CDR3 is TGTGCCAGCAGTTACCCTAATGCAGGGAACGGCTACACCTTC.

The V call is TRBV7-9, the J call TRBJ2-6; unclear D gene. The CDR3 contains 15 residues. V was cut by 0 bases and J by 2 bases, with 5 bases left in between. Germline V gives CDR1 SEHNR, CDR2 FQNEAQ (reference sequence). CDR3 amino acids: CASSLASTGANVLTF. The CDR3, as DNA: TGTGCCAGCAGCTTAGCTAGTACTGGGGCCAACGTCCTGACTTTC. The full variable domain, in which reference TRBV7-9 and TRBJ2-6 provide the parts outside the CDR3, is DTGVSQNPRHKITKRGQNVTFRCDPISEHNRLYWYRQTLGQGPEFLTYFQNEAQLEKSRLLSDRFSAERPKGSFSTLEIQRTEQGDSAMYLCASSLASTGANVLTFGAGSRLTVL.

V and J are TRBV9 and TRBJ2-7; D may match TRBD1 or TRBD2 (5 bases each). The CDR3 runs 14 residues. Trimming removed 3 bases from V and 3 bases from J, with 13 bases in between. Germline CDR1 and CDR2: SGDLS and YYNGEE. CDR3: CASSARDGHYEQYF. CDR3 DNA sequence: TGTGCCAGCAGCGCCCGGGACGGACACTACGAGCAGTACTTC. Variable domain in full (rest from reference TRBV9 and TRBJ2-7): DSGVTQTPKHLITATGQRVTLRCSPRSGDLSVYWYQQSLDQGLQFLIQYYNGEERAKGNILERFSAQQFPDLHSELNLSSLELGDSALYFCASSARDGHYEQYFGPGTRLTVT.

The chain recombines TRBV10-3 with TRBJ2-6; possible D gene TRBD1, 6 bases. The CDR3 is made up of 17 amino acids. Trimming removed 3 bases from V and 0 bases from J, with 12 bases in between. Per germline, CDR1 ENHRY and CDR2 SYGVKD. CDR3 in DNA: TGTGCCATCAGTGATGGAGGACAGCTCTCTGGGGCCAACGTCCTGACTTTC. Translation gives CAISDGGQLSGANVLTF.

The chain uses TRBV24-1 and TRBJ2-2, with 7 bases identical to TRBD1. V was clipped by 3 bases and J by 6 bases; unmatched bases: 6. This CDR3 is built from 15 residues. Looked up from germline, CDR1 is KGHDR and CDR2 is SFDVKD. Here the CDR3 reads CATSDRQGGAGELFF. DNA for the CDR3: TGTGCCACCAGTGATAGACAGGGTGGGGCCGGGGAGCTGTTTTTT.

The chain couples TRBV7-9 to TRBJ1-4; possible D gene TRBD1, 5 bases. Trimming removed 6 bases at V and 5 bases at J, with 13 bases between. The germline CDR1 and CDR2 sequences are SEHNR and FQNEAQ (reference sequence). The CDR3 length is 14 residues. The CDR3 loop is CASSSRGANEKLFF. The CDR3 DNA reads as TGTGCCAGCAGTTCCCGAGGGGCCAATGAAAAACTGTTTTTT.

The rearrangement links TRBV7-2 to TRBJ2-7; D remains ambiguous. This CDR3 is 14 amino acids long. Germline V gene sequence: CDR1 SGHTA, CDR2 FQGNSA. With 1 base removed from V and 2 bases from J, the gap between germline ends came to 9 bases. The CDR3 here is CASSLDGRTYEQYF. CDR3 nucleotide sequence: TGTGCCAGCAGCTTAGACGGCCGAACCTACGAGCAGTACTTC.

The V and J genes are TRBV27 and TRBJ1-4; D remains unclear. The V and J ends lost 5 bases and 3 bases respectively, with 7 bases between them. The germline CDR1 and CDR2 sequences are MNHEY and SMNVEV (reference sequence). The CDR3 covers 13 residues. The CDR3: CASSRRPNEKLFF. The CDR3, as DNA: TGTGCCAGCAGTCGAAGACCTAATGAAAAACTGTTTTTT.

The genes are TRBV30 and TRBJ1-2; D gene unclear. Germline V lookup: CDR1 GTSNPN, CDR2 SVGIG (reference sequence). This CDR3 comprises 14 residues. V was shortened by 2 bases and J by 6 bases, with 16 bases between the two germline ends. The CDR3 coding sequence is TGTGCCTGGAGTATAAGGGTTGGGATGCATGGCTACACCTTC. Protein product: CAWSIRVGMHGYTF.

The V gene is TRBV29-1, the J gene TRBJ1-2, with 7 bases fitting TRBD1. J was trimmed by 6 bases and V by 7 bases; bases with no gene match: 8. The CDR3 covers 12 residues. CDR1 and CDR2 (germline): SQVTM, ANQGSEA. CDR3 sequence reads: CSAGTVPDGYTF. The CDR3 bases are TGCAGCGCCGGGACAGTTCCTGATGGCTACACCTTC. The variable domain in full, completed from reference TRBV29-1 and TRBJ1-2, reads SAVISQKPSRDICQRGTSLTIQCQVDSQVTMMFWYRQQPGQSLTLIATANQGSEATYESGFVIDKFPISRPNLTFSTLTVSNMSPEDSSIYLCSAGTVPDGYTFGSGTRLTVV.

The V call is TRBV11-2, the J call TRBJ2-7, with a weak D call TRBD1 (6 bases). Germline V CDR1 and CDR2: SGHAT, FQNNGV. V was shortened by 5 bases and J by 7 bases, with 24 bases between the two germline ends. This CDR3 contains 16 residues. CDR3 in DNA: TGTGCCAGCAGCCCCTGGGGGCAGGACAAAAGGTGGGAGCAGTACTTC. Its protein is CASSPWGQDKRWEQYF.

The chain has TRBV6-4 and TRBJ2-5; D is uncertain. There are 15 residues in the CDR3. The germline gives CDR1 MRHNA, CDR2 SNTAGT. V was shortened by 8 bases and J by 1 base, with 17 bases between the two germline ends. CDR3: CASSEQPDGQETQYF. The CDR3, as DNA: TGTGCCAGCTCTGAACAACCGGACGGCCAAGAGACCCAGTACTTC.

The chain combines TRBV11-2 with TRBJ1-2; 8 nucleotides align to TRBD1. V shed 5 bases and J 4 bases; nucleotides not matched to a gene: 9. The CDR3 loop spans 15 amino acids. In germline, CDR1 is SGHAT, CDR2 FQNNGV. CDR3 in DNA: TGTGCCAGCAGCCCCGGACAGGGTTCCACCTATGGCTACACCTTC. Translated, it gives CASSPGQGSTYGYTF.

V is TRBV6-2 or TRBV6-3 and J is TRBJ2-1; 7 positions match TRBD2. Germline lookup yields CDR1 MNHEY and CDR2 SVGEGT. Germline trimming cut 2 bases from V and 10 bases from J; bases unmatched to any gene: 8. This CDR3 spans 14 amino acids. In DNA form, the CDR3 reads TGTGCCAGCAGTTACGTACTAGCGTCTTCGGAGCAGTTCTTC. It specifies CASSYVLASSEQFF.

This chain links TRBV19 with TRBJ2-5; 11 nucleotides agree with TRBD2. The length of the CDR3 is 15 residues. Germline CDR1 reads LNHDA; CDR2 reads SQIVND (reference sequence). J was trimmed by 2 bases and V by 7 bases; bases with no gene match: 6. The CDR3 reads CASTPIAGGQETQYF. Written as DNA, the CDR3 is TGTGCCAGTACTCCCATAGCGGGGGGGCAAGAGACCCAGTACTTC.